This entry lists 29 T cell receptor beta chains sequenced from one sample in a study of blood T cell repertoires in COVID-19. Here immunoSEQ multiplex PCR was the method, and the copy in TCRdb shows in-frame clones only, minus some. The sample holds some 150,000 clones; about nine tenths are singletons and the top ten take about 4.5%. Material for sequencing was PBMCs or T cells enriched from blood (not recorded which). Receptors originate from a man aged 50-59 years who had recovered from COVID-19.

The gene calls are TRBV6-2 or TRBV6-3 and TRBJ2-3, with 7 positions matching TRBD1. The J segment lost 3 bases and the V segment lost 4 bases, leaving 13 bases of the junction unmatched. Germline-derived CDR1 and CDR2 are MNHEY and SVGEGT. CDR3 length: 17 residues. CDR3 sequence: CASSFNPTGSGTDTQYF. DNA for the CDR3: TGTGCCAGCAGTTTCAATCCGACAGGGTCGGGAACAGATACGCAGTATTTT.

V usage is TRBV19 and J usage is TRBJ1-5; the match to TRBD1 covers 7 bases. This CDR3 is 17 amino acids long. The V gene end was trimmed by 6 bases and the J gene end by 3 bases; junction bases not matched to a gene: 14. Germline V gene data show CDR1 as LNHDA and CDR2 as SQIVND (reference sequence). The CDR3: CASSLYRGKGHNQPQHF. The CDR3 DNA reads TGTGCCAGTAGCCTCTACAGGGGAAAGGGGCACAATCAGCCCCAGCATTTT.

Only one count was recorded for this clone. V usage is TRBV14 and J usage is TRBJ2-7, with D possibly matching TRBD2 (5 bases). With 0 bases removed from V and 6 bases from J, the gap between germline ends came to 9 bases. The germline gives CDR1 SGHDN, CDR2 FVKESK. The CDR3 is 13 amino acids. In DNA, the CDR3 is TGTGCCAGCAGCCAAGAACGGGGTTTCGAGCAGTACGTC. It codes for CASSQERGFEQYV.

The rearrangement links TRBV12-3 or TRBV12-4 to TRBJ1-3; D unresolved. This CDR3 has 13 residues. V was pared by 5 bases and J by 2 bases, with 7 bases between. The CDR3 spells CASSSGAGNTIYF. CDR3 nucleotides: TGTGCCAGCAGTAGTGGAGCTGGAAACACCATATATTTT.

The gene calls are TRBV3-1 (or the pseudogene TRBV3-2) and TRBJ2-7; 9 bases line up with TRBD1. Unmatched junction bases numbered 7, after V lost 4 bases and J lost 0 bases. The germline gives CDR1 LGHDT, CDR2 YNNKEL (reference sequence). The CDR3 spans 16 residues. The CDR3 sequence is CASSLRTGDYSYEQYF. DNA of the CDR3: TGTGCCAGCAGCCTACGGACAGGGGACTACTCCTACGAGCAGTACTTC.

J is TRBJ1-3 and V is TRBV5-6, with D possibly being TRBD1 (6 bases). Germline loops: CDR1 SGHDT, CDR2 YYEEEE. The CDR3 is 12 amino acids. Trimming cost V 1 base and J 16 bases, with 15 bases left between them. The chain's CDR3 is CASSLSDSPGYF. The CDR3 DNA is TGTGCCAGCAGCTTGTCGGACAGCCCAGGGTATTTT.

J is TRBJ1-1 and V is TRBV12-3 or TRBV12-4; 9 nucleotides agree with TRBD1. CDR3 length: 13 residues. V shed 6 bases, J shed 5 bases, and the junction held 4 bases outside the gene matches. In nucleotides, the CDR3 is TGTGCCAGCAGGACAGGGGGGAATACTGAAGCTTTCTTT. It codes for CASRTGGNTEAFF.

The genes are TRBV7-9 and TRBJ1-4, with TRBD1 matching 12 bases. J gave up 3 bases and V 7 bases, and 6 bases lay outside the gene matches. This CDR3 region has 16 residues. In germline, CDR1 is SEHNR, CDR2 FQNEAQ (reference sequence). The CDR3 sequence is CASTGTGGLANEKLFF. The CDR3, as DNA: TGTGCCAGCACCGGGACAGGGGGCTTAGCTAATGAAAAACTGTTTTTT. Variable domain in full (rest from reference TRBV7-9 and TRBJ1-4): DTGVSQNPRHKITKRGQNVTFRCDPISEHNRLYWYRQTLGQGPEFLTYFQNEAQLEKSRLLSDRFSAERPKGSFSTLEIQRTEQGDSAMYLCASTGTGGLANEKLFFGSGTQLSVL.

The gene calls are TRBV6-2 or TRBV6-3 and TRBJ2-1; 10 bases are shared with TRBD2. The CDR3 runs 17 residues. In germline, CDR1 is MNHEY, CDR2 SVGEGT. With V trimmed by 6 bases and J by 5 bases, 13 bases remained unmatched. CDR3 coding DNA: TGTGCCAGCAGCCCTCTAGCGGGGGTTTATCAAAACAATGAGCAGTTCTTC. Residues: CASSPLAGVYQNNEQFF.

V is TRBV18 and J is TRBJ1-3; TRBD1 matches 8 bases. The V and J ends lost 3 bases and 1 base, in that order; junction bases with no gene match: 2. The CDR3 is 15 residues long. The germline V gene encodes CDR1 KGHSH and CDR2 LQKENI. CDR3 sequence: CASSPTGGSGNTIYF. The CDR3 DNA reads as TGTGCCAGCTCACCTACAGGGGGATCTGGAAACACCATATATTTT.

V gene TRBV28 combines with J gene TRBJ1-5, with D perhaps matching TRBD1 (6 bases). The CDR3 has 16 amino acids. V dropped 5 bases and J dropped 5 bases, with 19 bases sitting between them. Germline values: CDR1 MDHEN, CDR2 SYDVKM. CDR3 residues: CASSPLGQGLDQPQHF. The CDR3 bases are TGTGCCAGCAGTCCCCTTGGGCAGGGGCTCGATCAGCCCCAGCATTTT. The whole variable domain, filled in from reference TRBV28 and TRBJ1-5, reads DVKVTQSSRYLVKRTGEKVFLECVQDMDHENMFWYRQDPGLGLRLIYFSYDVKMKEKGDIPEGYSVSREKKERFSLILESASTNQTSMYLCASSPLGQGLDQPQHFGDGTRLSIL.

The V gene is TRBV7-6, the J gene TRBJ2-2; 7 positions agree with TRBD1. Germline V gene sequence: CDR1 SGHVS, CDR2 FNYEAQ. The CDR3 spans 18 residues. V gave up 0 bases and J gave up 5 bases; unmatched junction bases: 12. The CDR3 loop reads CASSLALPDSRGTGELFF. In nucleotides, the CDR3 is TGTGCCAGCAGCTTAGCGCTACCCGACTCCAGGGGGACCGGGGAGCTGTTTTTT.

This clone appeared once. The J gene is TRBJ1-4, the V gene TRBV18; D might be TRBD1 (5 bases). Per germline, CDR1 KGHSH and CDR2 LQKENI. V lost 4 bases and J lost 5, with 11 bases in between. The CDR3 is 14 residues long. This CDR3 reads CASSRGTLNEKLFF. CDR3 bases: TGTGCCAGCTCACGCGGGACGTTGAATGAAAAACTGTTTTTT.

The chain employs TRBV4-3 and TRBJ1-1; D remains unclear. This CDR3 is 15 amino acids long. Trimming left V 0 bases short and J 1 base short, with 9 bases between. CDR1 and CDR2 (germline): LGHNA, YSLEER. CDR3 loop: CASSQDPRGNTEAFF. DNA of the CDR3: TGCGCCAGCAGCCAAGACCCTCGGGGGAACACTGAAGCTTTCTTT.

The genes are TRBV13 and TRBJ1-2, with unresolved D. The CDR3 spans 13 residues. Between the trimmed V and J ends, which lost 2 bases and 4 bases, there was a span of 8 bases. Germline CDR1 PRHDT, CDR2 FYEKMQ (reference sequence). The chain's CDR3 is CASSLQAGYGYTF. The CDR3 region has the DNA TGTGCCAGCAGCTTACAGGCGGGCTATGGCTACACCTTC.

The chain joins TRBV24-1 to TRBJ2-1; 9 positions match TRBD1. From germline, CDR1 is KGHDR and CDR2 SFDVKD. The ends lost 4 bases at V and 0 bases at J; junction bases unmatched: 15. The CDR3 is 20 amino acids. In DNA, the CDR3 is TGTGCCACCAGTGACCGTCCCGGGACAGGGCCAACAACCTCCTACAATGAGCAGTTCTTC. Translated: CATSDRPGTGPTTSYNEQFF.

The chain combines TRBV5-1 with TRBJ2-2, with unresolved D. Between the trimmed V and J ends, which lost 1 base and 0 bases, there was a span of 10 bases. Germline assignment: CDR1 SGHRS and CDR2 YFSETQ. The CDR3 covers 16 residues. The CDR3 is CASSLFAAANTGELFF. CDR3 sequence (DNA): TGCGCCAGCAGCTTGTTCGCGGCGGCGAACACCGGGGAGCTGTTTTTT.

This chain connects TRBV19 to TRBJ1-6, with a tentative D call TRBD1 (6 bases). The CDR3 extends over 13 amino acids. The germline V gene encodes CDR1 LNHDA and CDR2 SQIVND (reference sequence). V was shortened by 9 bases and J by 6 bases, with 12 bases between the two germline ends. In DNA, the CDR3 is TGTGCCAGCAATGGACAGCTTAATTCACCCCTCCACTTT. It encodes CASNGQLNSPLHF.

The CDR3 coding sequence is TGTGCCAGCAGCTTAGCGGGTACAGGGTGGGTAGCCAAAAACATTCAGTACTTC. This encodes CASSLAGTGWVAKNIQYF. The chain combines TRBV7-2 with TRBJ2-4; weak D call: TRBD1 (6 bases). Trimming removed 0 bases from V and 0 bases from J, with 15 bases in between. CDR1 and CDR2 (germline): SGHTA, FQGNSA. CDR3 size: 18 residues.

The rearrangement links TRBV6-8 to TRBJ2-7, with a weak D call TRBD2 (5 bases). Germline-derived CDR1 and CDR2 are MNHGY and SAAAGT. Trimming stripped 6 bases from V and 2 bases from J, with 17 bases between. This CDR3 is 15 amino acids long. The CDR3 DNA reads as TGTGCCAGCAGCACCTTGGAGGAGCCCCCCTACGAGCAGTACGTC. This gives the protein CASSTLEEPPYEQYV.

This CDR3 is CASSLSYAGVSGANVLTF. CDR3 sequence (DNA): TGTGCCAGCAGCCTTTCCTATGCGGGGGTCTCTGGGGCCAACGTCCTGACTTTC. The gene calls are TRBV28 and TRBJ2-6, with 7 bases fitting TRBD2. Germline V gene data show CDR1 as MDHEN and CDR2 as SYDVKM. J lost 0 bases, V lost 6 bases, and 11 bases had no gene match. The CDR3 runs to 18 residues.

V is TRBV28 and J is TRBJ2-3; 11 nucleotides line up with TRBD2. Germline V CDR1 and CDR2: MDHEN, SYDVKM. J lost 0 bases, V lost 3 bases, and 17 bases had no gene match. This CDR3 has 21 residues. CDR3: CASSFRWFGASGGKSTDTQYF. DNA for the CDR3: TGTGCCAGCAGTTTTCGGTGGTTCGGGGCTAGCGGGGGGAAAAGCACAGATACGCAGTATTTT.

The CDR3 coding sequence is TGTGCCAGCAGCTTAGGGCCAGGTTCTGGAAACACCATATATTTT. This codes for CASSLGPGSGNTIYF. This chain uses TRBV7-2 with TRBJ1-3; D call uncertain. This CDR3 has 15 amino acids. Germline lookup yields CDR1 SGHTA and CDR2 FQGNSA. V was clipped by 1 base and J by 1 base, with 8 bases between them.

This chain uses TRBV7-9 with TRBJ1-1; D call uncertain. Germline V gene lookup returns CDR1 SEHNR and CDR2 FQNEAQ (reference sequence). The ends were cut back, 5 bases at V and 1 base at J, with 5 bases in the middle. CDR3 length: 12 amino acids. The CDR3 region has the DNA TGTGCCAGCAGCGCAGGGAACACTGAAGCTTTCTTT. As protein: CASSAGNTEAFF.

The genes are TRBV21-1 and TRBJ2-5; TRBD2 is the table's D call and was not checked against the DNA. TRBV21-1 is listed as a pseudogene. The CDR3 has 13 residues. The CDR3 sequence: CASSLVAEETQYF. The CDR3 DNA sequence: TGTGCCAGCAGCCTTGTAGCGGAAGAGACCCAGTACTTC.

J is TRBJ1-5 and V is TRBV7-2; D gene uncertain. Per the germline V gene, CDR1 is SGHTA and CDR2 is FQGNSA. V shed 8 bases and J shed 7 bases, with 15 bases lying between them. This CDR3 comprises 13 residues. CDR3 nucleotide sequence: TGTGCCAGCGGCGAGGGAGGGCCGCAGCCCCAGCATTTT. This encodes CASGEGGPQPQHF.

The CDR3 DNA is TGTGCCAGCAGTGACCGGGGGACCAACGGGGAGACCCAGTACTTC. Translating gives CASSDRGTNGETQYF. This rearrangement joins TRBV2 to TRBJ2-5; tentatively, D is TRBD2 (6 bases). The CDR3 length is 15 residues. Trimming stripped 3 bases from V and 5 bases from J, with 16 bases between. In germline, CDR1 is SNHLY, CDR2 FYNNEI.

The chain carries TRBV30 and TRBJ1-2; D not resolved. The germline CDR1 and CDR2 sequences are GTSNPN and SVGIG (reference sequence). CDR3 length equals 13 residues. V dropped 3 bases and J dropped 6 bases, with 14 bases sitting between them. The CDR3 loop is CAWSPKAGDGYTF. In DNA, the CDR3 is TGTGCCTGGAGCCCCAAGGCCGGGGATGGCTACACCTTC.

The table lists this clone with a few counts. The chain links TRBV6-5 to TRBJ1-4; 7 bases line up with TRBD1. V was pared by 6 bases and J by 7 bases, with 8 bases of the junction left unmatched. Germline V CDR1 and CDR2: MNHEY, SVGAGI. The length of the CDR3 is 14 residues. The CDR3 is CASRQGTVVEKLFF. As DNA, the CDR3 is TGTGCCAGCAGGCAAGGGACAGTGGTTGAAAAACTGTTTTTT.